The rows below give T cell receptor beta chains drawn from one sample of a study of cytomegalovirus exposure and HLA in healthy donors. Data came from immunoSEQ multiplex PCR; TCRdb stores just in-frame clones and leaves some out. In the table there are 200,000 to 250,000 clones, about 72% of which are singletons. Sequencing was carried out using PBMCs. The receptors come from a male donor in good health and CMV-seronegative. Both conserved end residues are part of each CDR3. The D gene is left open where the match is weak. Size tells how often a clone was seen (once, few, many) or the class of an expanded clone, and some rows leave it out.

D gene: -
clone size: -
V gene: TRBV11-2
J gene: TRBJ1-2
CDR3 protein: CASSFYNYGYTF
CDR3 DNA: TGTGCCAGCAGCTTTTATAACTATGGCTACACCTTC

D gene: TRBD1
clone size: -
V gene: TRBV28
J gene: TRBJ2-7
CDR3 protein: CASSAGQGQYEQYF
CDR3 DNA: TGTGCCAGCAGCGCGGGACAGGGGCAATACGAGCAGTACTTC

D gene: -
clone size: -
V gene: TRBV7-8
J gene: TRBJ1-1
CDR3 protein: CASSLARWEGTEAFF
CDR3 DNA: TGTGCCAGCAGCTTAGCGCGGTGGGAGGGCACTGAAGCTTTCTTT

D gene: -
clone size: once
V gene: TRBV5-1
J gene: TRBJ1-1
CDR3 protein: CASSLIRGGWNTEAFF
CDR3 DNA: TGCGCCAGCAGCCTAATTCGAGGCGGATGGAACACTGAAGCTTTCTTT

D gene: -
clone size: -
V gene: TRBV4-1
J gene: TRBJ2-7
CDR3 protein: CASSQDNRVGEQYF
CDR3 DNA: TGCGCCAGCAGCCAAGACAACAGGGTTGGGGAGCAGTACTTC

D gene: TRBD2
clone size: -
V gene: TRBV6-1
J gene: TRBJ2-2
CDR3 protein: CASSGLAGGYTGELFF
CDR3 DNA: TGTGCCAGCAGTGGGCTAGCGGGAGGGTACACCGGGGAGCTGTTTTTT

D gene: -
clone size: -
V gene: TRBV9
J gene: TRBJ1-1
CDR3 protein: CASSVVRVANTEAFF
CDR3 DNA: TGTGCCAGCAGCGTAGTGAGGGTGGCTAACACTGAAGCTTTCTTT

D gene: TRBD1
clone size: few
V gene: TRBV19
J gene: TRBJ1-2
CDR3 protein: CASTRQGYYGYTF
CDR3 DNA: TGTGCCAGTACCCGACAGGGGTACTATGGCTACACCTTC

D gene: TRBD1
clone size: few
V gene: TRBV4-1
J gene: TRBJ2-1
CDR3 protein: CASSNRTGNSEQFF
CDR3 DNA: TGCGCCAGCAGCAATAGGACAGGGAATAGTGAGCAGTTCTTC

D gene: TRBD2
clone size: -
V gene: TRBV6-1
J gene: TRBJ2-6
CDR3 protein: CALRGAGANVLTF
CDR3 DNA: TGTGCCCTCCGGGGGGCTGGGGCCAACGTCCTGACTTTC

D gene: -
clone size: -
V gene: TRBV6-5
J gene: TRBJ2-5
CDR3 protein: CASTTLMSSETQYF
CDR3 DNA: TGTGCCAGCACCACATTAATGTCTTCGGAGACCCAGTACTTC

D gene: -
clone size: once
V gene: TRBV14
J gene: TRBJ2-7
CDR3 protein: CASSLASGTSRSSYEQYF
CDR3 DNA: TGTGCCAGCAGCCTTGCTTCCGGGACAAGCAGAAGCTCCTACGAGCAGTACTTC

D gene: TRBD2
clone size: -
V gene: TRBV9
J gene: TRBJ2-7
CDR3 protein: CASSARLAGEQYF
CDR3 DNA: TGTGCCAGCAGCGCCCGGTTAGCGGGCGAGCAGTACTTC

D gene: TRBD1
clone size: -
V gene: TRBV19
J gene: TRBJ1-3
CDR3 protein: CASREQGRSGNTIYF
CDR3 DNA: TGTGCCAGTAGGGAACAGGGGCGCTCTGGAAACACCATATATTTT

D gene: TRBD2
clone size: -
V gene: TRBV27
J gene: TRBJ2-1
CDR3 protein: CASSSGRIYNEQFF
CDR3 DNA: TGTGCCAGCAGTAGCGGGAGGATCTACAATGAGCAGTTCTTC

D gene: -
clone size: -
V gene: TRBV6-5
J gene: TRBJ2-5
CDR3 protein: CASSYSIRSTETQYF
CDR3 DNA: TGTGCCAGCAGTTACTCGATTCGGAGTACGGAGACCCAGTACTTC

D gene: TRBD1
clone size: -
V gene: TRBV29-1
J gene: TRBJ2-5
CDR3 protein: CSVDPTGVVETQYF
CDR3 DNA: TGCAGCGTTGACCCCACAGGGGTGGTGGAGACCCAGTACTTC

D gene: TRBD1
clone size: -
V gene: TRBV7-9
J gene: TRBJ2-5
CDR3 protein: CASSRGRQGVEETQYF
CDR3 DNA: TGTGCCAGCAGTAGAGGGCGACAGGGGGTAGAGGAGACCCAGTACTTC

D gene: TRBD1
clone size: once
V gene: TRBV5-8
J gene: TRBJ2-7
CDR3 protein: CASSGRPGQGFSYEQYF
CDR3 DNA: TGTGCCAGCAGCGGACGACCGGGACAGGGCTTCTCCTACGAGCAGTACTTC

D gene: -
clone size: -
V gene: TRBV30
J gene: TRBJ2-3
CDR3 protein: CAWSHTGWDTQYF
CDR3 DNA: TGTGCCTGGAGTCACACAGGGTGGGATACGCAGTATTTT

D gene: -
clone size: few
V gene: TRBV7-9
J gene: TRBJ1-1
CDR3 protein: CASGTSNTEAFF
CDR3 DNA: TGTGCCAGCGGGACATCGAACACTGAAGCTTTCTTT

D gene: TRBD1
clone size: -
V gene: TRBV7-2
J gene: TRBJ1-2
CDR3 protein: CASRQDRVPNYGYTF
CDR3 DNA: TGTGCCAGCAGACAAGACAGGGTACCTAACTATGGCTACACCTTC

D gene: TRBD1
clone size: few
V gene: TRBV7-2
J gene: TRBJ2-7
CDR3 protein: CASSATTGTGGYEQYF
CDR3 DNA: TGTGCCAGCAGCGCAACTACCGGGACAGGGGGCTACGAGCAGTACTTC

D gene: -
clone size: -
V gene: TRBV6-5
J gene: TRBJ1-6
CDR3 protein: CASSYSVRVESPLHF
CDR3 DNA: TGTGCCAGCAGTTACTCGGTCCGGGTGGAATCACCCCTCCACTTT

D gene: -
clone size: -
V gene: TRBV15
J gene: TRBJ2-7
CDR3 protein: CATSREQGIFYEQYF
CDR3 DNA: TGTGCCACCAGCAGAGAACAGGGAATCTTCTACGAGCAGTACTTC

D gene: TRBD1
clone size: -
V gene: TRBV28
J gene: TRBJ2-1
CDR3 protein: CASSPQQGWGNEQFF
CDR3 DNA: TGTGCCAGCAGTCCGCAACAGGGGTGGGGCAATGAGCAGTTCTTC

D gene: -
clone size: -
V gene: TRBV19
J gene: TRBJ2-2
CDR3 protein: CASSQVRGGELFF
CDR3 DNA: TGTGCCAGTAGCCAAGTTAGGGGTGGGGAGCTGTTTTTT

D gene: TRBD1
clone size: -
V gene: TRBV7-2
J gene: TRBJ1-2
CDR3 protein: CASSYGQGVFYGYTF
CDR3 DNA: TGTGCCAGCAGTTATGGACAGGGAGTTTTCTATGGCTACACCTTC

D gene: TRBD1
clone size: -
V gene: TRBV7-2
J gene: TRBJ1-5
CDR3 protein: CASSLSSGGGNQPQHF
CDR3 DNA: TGTGCCAGCAGCCTTTCGTCAGGGGGCGGCAATCAGCCCCAGCATTTT

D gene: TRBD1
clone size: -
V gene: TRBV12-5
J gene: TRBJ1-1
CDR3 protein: CASGLTRQGVFGTEAFF
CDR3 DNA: TGTGCTAGTGGTTTGACTCGACAGGGTGTTTTTGGCACTGAAGCTTTCTTT

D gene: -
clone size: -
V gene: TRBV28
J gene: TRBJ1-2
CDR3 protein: CASSSKRQANYGYTF
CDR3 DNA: TGTGCCAGCAGTTCCAAACGACAGGCTAACTATGGCTACACCTTC

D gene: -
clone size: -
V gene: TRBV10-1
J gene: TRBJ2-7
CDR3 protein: CASKQNPGYGYEQYF
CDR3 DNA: TGCGCCAGCAAACAAAACCCGGGATATGGCTACGAGCAGTACTTC

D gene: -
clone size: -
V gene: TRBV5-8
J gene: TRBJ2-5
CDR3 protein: CASSLSAAEGWETQYF
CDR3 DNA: TGTGCCAGCAGCTTGTCGGCTGCGGAGGGGTGGGAGACCCAGTACTTC

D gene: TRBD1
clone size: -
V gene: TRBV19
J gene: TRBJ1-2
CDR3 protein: CASFRPDREVIENGYTF
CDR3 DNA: TGTGCCAGCTTTCGACCGGACAGGGAGGTAATTGAGAATGGCTACACCTTC

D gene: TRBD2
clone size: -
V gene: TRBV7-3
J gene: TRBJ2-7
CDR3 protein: CASSLMGTSDGFYEQYF
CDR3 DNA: TGTGCCAGCAGCTTAATGGGGACTAGCGATGGGTTCTACGAGCAGTACTTC

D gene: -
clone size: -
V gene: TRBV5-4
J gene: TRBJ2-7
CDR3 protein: CASSLMVGAYEQYF
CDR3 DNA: TGTGCCAGCAGCTTGATGGTGGGAGCCTACGAGCAGTACTTC

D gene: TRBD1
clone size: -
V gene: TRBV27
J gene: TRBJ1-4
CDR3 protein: CASSLLPGTGFKKLFF
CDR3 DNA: TGTGCCAGCAGTTTACTACCCGGGACAGGGTTCAAAAAACTGTTTTTT

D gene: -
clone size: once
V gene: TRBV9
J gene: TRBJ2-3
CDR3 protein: CASSVVAIPPDTQYF
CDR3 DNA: TGTGCCAGCAGCGTAGTAGCGATCCCCCCAGATACGCAGTATTTT

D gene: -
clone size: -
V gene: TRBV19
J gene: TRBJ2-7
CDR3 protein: CASSISFREEAEQYF
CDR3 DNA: TGTGCCAGTAGTATAAGCTTCAGGGAAGAGGCCGAGCAGTACTTC

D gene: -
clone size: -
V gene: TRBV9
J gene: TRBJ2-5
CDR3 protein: CASSVGKGKETQYF
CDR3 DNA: TGTGCCAGCAGCGTAGGGAAGGGGAAGGAGACCCAGTACTTC

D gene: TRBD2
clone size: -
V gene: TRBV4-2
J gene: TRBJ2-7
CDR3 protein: CASSPTSGRPLASSSYEQYF
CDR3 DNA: TGTGCCAGCAGCCCTACTAGCGGGAGACCCTTGGCCTCAAGCTCCTACGAGCAGTACTTC

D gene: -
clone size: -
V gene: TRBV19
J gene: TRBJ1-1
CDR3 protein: CASSMKGDTEAFF
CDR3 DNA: TGTGCCAGTAGTATGAAAGGGGACACTGAAGCTTTCTTT

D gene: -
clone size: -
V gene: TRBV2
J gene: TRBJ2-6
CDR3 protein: CASTPLRAGANVLTF
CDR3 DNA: TGTGCCAGCACCCCCCTCAGGGCTGGGGCCAACGTCCTGACTTTC

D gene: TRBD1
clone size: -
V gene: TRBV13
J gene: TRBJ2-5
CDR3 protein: CASSLWDSPGLQYF
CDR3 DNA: TGTGCCAGCAGCCTCTGGGACAGCCCCGGGCTACAGTACTTC

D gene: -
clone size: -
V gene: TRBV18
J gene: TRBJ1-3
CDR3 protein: CASSPRQGSSGNTIYF
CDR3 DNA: TGTGCCAGCTCACCACGGCAGGGGAGCTCTGGAAACACCATATATTTT

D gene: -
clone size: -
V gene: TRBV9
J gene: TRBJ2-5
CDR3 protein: CASSPGTEETQYF
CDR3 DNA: TGTGCCAGCAGCCCCGGGACTGAAGAGACCCAGTACTTC

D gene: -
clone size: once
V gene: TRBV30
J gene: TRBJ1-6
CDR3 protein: CAWRLGGALHF
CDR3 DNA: TGTGCCTGGAGATTAGGGGGGGCCCTCCACTTT

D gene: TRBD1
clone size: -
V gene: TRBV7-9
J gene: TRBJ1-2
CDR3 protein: CASSPWTGPGYTF
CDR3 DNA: TGTGCCAGCAGTCCATGGACAGGGCCGGGCTACACCTTC

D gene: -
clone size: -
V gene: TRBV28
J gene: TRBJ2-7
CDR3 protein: CASSSRPYSRKSSYEQYF
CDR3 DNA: TGTGCCAGCAGTTCAAGACCGTACAGCAGAAAGAGCTCCTACGAGCAGTACTTC

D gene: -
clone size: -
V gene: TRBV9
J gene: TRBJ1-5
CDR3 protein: CASSSGVGNQPQHF
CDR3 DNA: TGTGCCAGCAGCTCAGGGGTGGGGAATCAGCCCCAGCATTTT

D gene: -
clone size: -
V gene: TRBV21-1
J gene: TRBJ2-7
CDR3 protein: CASSNRLAANPEYEQYF
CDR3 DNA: TGTGCCAGCAGCAATAGACTAGCGGCCAATCCAGAATACGAGCAGTACTTC

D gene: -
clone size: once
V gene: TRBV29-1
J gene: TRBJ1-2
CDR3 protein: CSVESSHYGYTF
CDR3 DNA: TGCAGCGTTGAATCCAGTCACTATGGCTACACCTTC

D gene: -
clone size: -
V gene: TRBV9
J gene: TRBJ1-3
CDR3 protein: CASSVGGSGYTIYF
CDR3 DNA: TGTGCCAGCAGCGTAGGAGGGTCGGGCTACACCATATATTTT